The 13 T cell receptor beta chains presented below share a single source sample, sequenced in a study of shared clonotypes between healthy human individuals. Produced via immunoSEQ multiplex PCR; TCRdb's table is partial and in-frame only. The sample has some 630,000 clones; around 96% are singletons. Naive-designated CD8 cells lacked CD45RO, were positively enriched for CCR7, and omitted terminally differentiated effector memory CD45RA+ cells. Sequences were obtained from naive CD8+ T cells sorted from blood. The receptor source for this set is a woman younger than 45 in good health.

The chain combines TRBV9 with TRBJ2-7, with TRBD1 matching over 8 bases. J gave up 3 bases and V 0 bases, and 2 bases lay outside the gene matches. From germline, CDR1 is SGDLS and CDR2 YYNGEE. The CDR3 is made up of 14 amino acids. CDR3 in amino acids: CASSVGTGNYEQYF. The DNA of the CDR3 is TGTGCCAGCAGCGTAGGGACAGGGAACTACGAGCAGTACTTC.

The V gene is TRBV29-1, the J gene TRBJ2-1, with TRBD2 matching over 12 bases. The CDR3 loop spans 18 amino acids. Germline CDR1 is SQVTM and CDR2 is ANQGSEA. With V trimmed by 4 bases and J by 0 bases, 10 bases remained unmatched. The CDR3 nucleotides read TGCAGCGTTGGGGGACTAGCGGGTTATTCGAGCTCCTACAATGAGCAGTTCTTC. Its translation: CSVGGLAGYSSSYNEQFF.

This clone was detected only once. The rearrangement links TRBV7-9 to TRBJ1-4; TRBD1 might be the D (5 bases). This CDR3 is built from 18 residues. V was cut by 1 base and J by 0 bases, with 15 bases left in between. The germline gives CDR1 SEHNR, CDR2 FQNEAQ (reference sequence). The CDR3 protein is CASSLEGAAYATNEKLFF. The CDR3 DNA reads TGTGCCAGCAGCTTAGAAGGGGCAGCATATGCAACTAATGAAAAACTGTTTTTT.

The CDR3: CASSPGSGRQFPYEQYF. CDR3 nucleotides: TGTGCCAGCAGCCCCGGAAGCGGGAGGCAGTTCCCCTACGAGCAGTACTTC. The gene calls are TRBV9 and TRBJ2-7; 9 positions agree with TRBD2. J was trimmed by 2 bases and V by 4 bases; bases with no gene match: 13. CDR3 length: 17 residues. Per the germline V gene, CDR1 is SGDLS and CDR2 is YYNGEE.

This chain joins TRBV28 and TRBJ2-3; weak D call: TRBD2 (5 bases). This CDR3 is built from 15 residues. In germline, CDR1 is MDHEN, CDR2 SYDVKM. Trimming cost V 5 bases and J 5 bases, with 17 bases left between them. Written as DNA, the CDR3 is TGTGCCAGCAGTGTACTAGTTGGAGGTGAAGATACGCAGTATTTT. Its translation is CASSVLVGGEDTQYF.

The chain combines TRBV5-1 with TRBJ2-3; 9 bases line up with TRBD1. CDR3 length equals 16 residues. The germline V gene encodes CDR1 SGHRS and CDR2 YFSETQ. With 1 base clipped from V and 5 bases from J, the junction kept 8 bases outside the gene matches. CDR3 loop: CASSLRQTGGRDTQYF. The DNA of the CDR3 is TGCGCCAGCAGCTTGAGACAAACAGGGGGCAGAGATACGCAGTATTTT.

The V call is TRBV7-2, the J call TRBJ2-7; D gene unclear. The germline V and J ends were trimmed by 3 bases and 2 bases, with 8 bases remaining between them. CDR1 is SGHTA, CDR2 FQGNSA, per germline. The CDR3 runs to 13 residues. In DNA, the CDR3 is TGTGCCAGCAGCTTTGGGGTCCCCTACGAGCAGTACTTC. Translation: CASSFGVPYEQYF.

The chain has TRBV5-6 and TRBJ1-3, with D possibly TRBD1 on 5 matching bases. In germline, CDR1 is SGHDT, CDR2 YYEEEE. This CDR3 has 15 residues. Trimming stripped 4 bases from V and 4 bases from J, with 15 bases between. In nucleotides, the CDR3 is TGTGCCAGCAGCAAACTTAGGACATTGGGAAACACCATATATTTT. This translates into CASSKLRTLGNTIYF.

The genes are TRBV28 and TRBJ2-2; the match to TRBD2 covers 12 bases. V lost 5 bases and J lost 2; bases outside the gene matches: 9. Germline V gives CDR1 MDHEN, CDR2 SYDVKM. The CDR3 has 18 residues. The CDR3 DNA sequence: TGTGCCAGCAGTCCCGGACTAGCGGGATCATTAAACACCGGGGAGCTGTTTTTT. It translates to CASSPGLAGSLNTGELFF.

The chain uses TRBV25-1 and TRBJ2-7; D could derive from TRBD1 or TRBD2 (6 bases each). The CDR3 is made up of 14 amino acids. CDR1 is MGHDK, CDR2 SYGVNS, per germline. The ends were cut back, 5 bases at V and 3 bases at J, with 14 bases in the middle. CDR3 sequence: CASSRGGMDYEQYF. CDR3 nucleotides: TGTGCCAGCAGTCGAGGGGGGATGGACTACGAGCAGTACTTC.

This chain uses TRBV4-2 with TRBJ2-7; 9 positions match TRBD1. The germline gives CDR1 LGHNA, CDR2 YNFKEQ. This CDR3 is built from 14 residues. With V trimmed by 4 bases and J by 3 bases, 4 bases remained unmatched. The CDR3 region has the DNA TGTGCCAGCAGCCCCCCGGGACAGGGCTACGAGCAGTACTTC. This codes for CASSPPGQGYEQYF.

The V call is TRBV28, the J call TRBJ2-1, with TRBD2 matching over 7 bases. The germline V gene has CDR1 MDHEN and CDR2 SYDVKM. Trimming removed 5 bases from V and 0 bases from J; junction bases left unmatched: 16. The CDR3 length is 19 residues. The DNA of the CDR3 is TGTGCCAGCAGTCCGCCCTTCCTAGCGGATGCGAGCTCCTACAATGAGCAGTTCTTC. Its translation: CASSPPFLADASSYNEQFF. The full variable domain, in which reference TRBV28 and TRBJ2-1 provide the parts outside the CDR3, is DVKVTQSSRYLVKRTGEKVFLECVQDMDHENMFWYRQDPGLGLRLIYFSYDVKMKEKGDIPEGYSVSREKKERFSLILESASTNQTSMYLCASSPPFLADASSYNEQFFGPGTRLTVL.

The chain links TRBV27 to TRBJ1-1, with a possible D match to TRBD1 (5 bases). Germline CDR1 reads MNHEY; CDR2 reads SMNVEV (reference sequence). The CDR3 is made up of 14 amino acids. Trimming left V 4 bases short and J 3 bases short, with 12 bases between. CDR3 amino acids: CASSSNWGYTEAFF. The CDR3 DNA follows: TGTGCCAGCAGTTCCAATTGGGGGTACACTGAAGCTTTCTTT.